One and the same sample provided the 29 T cell receptor beta chains below, sequenced in a study of Ad26.COV2.S vaccination and SARS-CoV-2 variants. Described treatment: some 20 received Ad26.COV2.S at low or high dose, single or two shots; about 5 received placebo; per-sample allocation not given. Sampling was performed 63 days after the first vaccine or placebo injection. Measured with immunoSEQ multiplex PCR; TCRdb has only the in-frame clones, and not every one. The top ten hold about 2.5% of the sample, which has roughly 420,000 clones, roughly 87% seen once. The input for sequencing was peripheral blood, taken in a trial of Ad26.COV2.S vaccine versus placebo. All receptors come from a person between 18 and 65 years old who received the Ad26.COV2.S COVID-19 vaccine or a placebo.

This chain joins TRBV5-1 and TRBJ1-4, with TRBD1 identical over 10 bases. The junction had 4 bases not matched to a gene; V was cut back by 0 bases and J by 8 bases. The CDR3 is made up of 15 amino acids. Per germline, CDR1 SGHRS and CDR2 YFSETQ. This CDR3 reads CASSLVGTGEEKLFF. The CDR3 coding sequence is TGCGCCAGCAGCTTGGTGGGGACAGGGGAAGAAAAACTGTTTTTT.

The CDR3 protein is CASSLSGGGDSPLHF. Here the CDR3 DNA reads TGTGCCAGCAGCCTCTCCGGAGGTGGAGATTCACCCCTCCACTTT. J is TRBJ1-6 and V is TRBV9; D gene ambiguous. V was trimmed by 4 bases and J by 8 bases, leaving 16 bases between them. The CDR3 runs 15 residues. From germline, CDR1 is SGDLS and CDR2 YYNGEE. Filled out from reference TRBV9 and TRBJ1-6, the complete variable domain reads DSGVTQTPKHLITATGQRVTLRCSPRSGDLSVYWYQQSLDQGLQFLIQYYNGEERAKGNILERFSAQQFPDLHSELNLSSLELGDSALYFCASSLSGGGDSPLHFGNGTRLTVT.

V usage is TRBV14 and J usage is TRBJ1-3, with D possibly TRBD1 on 6 matching bases. Germline V gives CDR1 SGHDN, CDR2 FVKESK. V lost 1 base and J lost 6, with 13 bases in between. This CDR3 comprises 15 residues. The CDR3 DNA follows: TGTGCCAGCAGCCAAGCGGGGGCCAGCAAAAACACCATATATTTT. Its protein product is CASSQAGASKNTIYF.

The rearrangement joins TRBV5-4 to TRBJ2-4; D gene ambiguous. Per germline, CDR1 SGHNT and CDR2 YYREEE (reference sequence). The CDR3 sequence is 12 residues long. Trimming took off 4 bases at V and 6 bases at J, with 8 bases between the two ends. In DNA, the CDR3 is TGTGCCAGCAGCCGTGACCGAAACATTCAGTACTTC. This sequence encodes CASSRDRNIQYF. The full variable domain, its missing parts supplied by reference TRBV5-4 and TRBJ2-4, is ETGVTQSPTHLIKTRGQQVTLRCSSQSGHNTVSWYQQALGQGPQFIFQYYREEENGRGNFPPRFSGLQFPNYSSELNVNALELDDSALYLCASSRDRNIQYFGAGTRLSVL.

A single count supports this clone. The V and J genes are TRBV9 and TRBJ1-4, with D possibly TRBD1 on 5 matching bases. Germline V gene sequence: CDR1 SGDLS, CDR2 YYNGEE. V gave up 4 bases and J gave up 5 bases, with 15 bases separating them. The CDR3 runs 15 residues. CDR3 sequence reads: CASSYEGLENEKLFF. The DNA of the CDR3 is TGTGCCAGCAGCTACGAGGGGTTGGAGAATGAAAAACTGTTTTTT.

This chain uses TRBV19 with TRBJ2-1, with D perhaps TRBD1 (6 bases). This CDR3 comprises 14 residues. Germline CDR1 reads LNHDA; CDR2 reads SQIVND (reference sequence). V lost 9 bases to trimming and J lost 8 bases, with 20 bases between them. The CDR3 DNA follows: TGTGCCAGCCAAAACCTCCAGGGGCGAGATGAGCAGTTCTTC. This codes for CASQNLQGRDEQFF.

This sequence joins TRBV6-1 and TRBJ1-2, with D tentatively TRBD1 (6 bases). Between the trimmed V and J ends, which lost 1 base and 5 bases, there was a span of 20 bases. Per the germline V gene, CDR1 is MNHNS and CDR2 is SASEGT. The CDR3 is 17 amino acids. The CDR3 reads CASSEGVAWTEIYGYTF. CDR3 nucleotides: TGTGCCAGCAGTGAAGGCGTGGCGTGGACAGAAATTTATGGCTACACCTTC.

The V and J genes are TRBV6-4 and TRBJ2-7, with D unresolved. Germline-derived CDR1 and CDR2 are MRHNA and SNTAGT. The CDR3 extends over 13 amino acids. CDR3 sequence (DNA): TGTGCCAGCAGCGACTGGAGTTGCTACGAGCAGTACGTC. Its protein product is CASSDWSCYEQYV.

V is TRBV18 and J is TRBJ2-1, with D hard to call. With 0 bases removed from V and 0 bases from J, the gap between germline ends came to 6 bases. The germline CDR1 and CDR2 sequences are KGHSH and LQKENI. This CDR3 is built from 15 residues. CDR3 in amino acids: CASSPPQRSYNEQFF. Written as DNA, the CDR3 is TGTGCCAGCTCACCACCTCAGCGCTCCTACAATGAGCAGTTCTTC.

This sequence joins TRBV5-1 and TRBJ2-4; D might be TRBD1 (6 bases). The CDR3 has 18 amino acids. V was cut by 0 bases and J by 5 bases, with 21 bases left in between. From germline, CDR1 is SGHRS and CDR2 YFSETQ. CDR3 bases: TGCGCCAGCAGCTTGGGTGGGGGCTCGGGGCCCCCTCAAAACATTCAGTACTTC. Protein product: CASSLGGGSGPPQNIQYF.

The chain carries TRBV7-9 and TRBJ1-5; D gene unclear. V lost 3 bases and J lost 0, with 6 bases in between. The CDR3 length is 14 residues. Per germline, CDR1 SEHNR and CDR2 FQNEAQ (reference sequence). The CDR3 DNA reads as TGTGCCAGCAGCTTGAAAAGTAGCAATCAGCCCCAGCATTTT. Residues: CASSLKSSNQPQHF. Full variable domain (remainder filled in from reference TRBV7-9 and TRBJ1-5): DTGVSQNPRHKITKRGQNVTFRCDPISEHNRLYWYRQTLGQGPEFLTYFQNEAQLEKSRLLSDRFSAERPKGSFSTLEIQRTEQGDSAMYLCASSLKSSNQPQHFGDGTRLSIL.

CDR3 in amino acids: CASSLRFRGTSLHNEKLFF. The CDR3 DNA follows: TGTGCCAGCAGTTTAAGGTTCCGCGGGACATCCCTACACAATGAAAAACTGTTTTTT. The chain couples TRBV27 to TRBJ1-4; weak D call: TRBD1 (6 bases). CDR3 length equals 19 residues. Germline CDR1 is MNHEY and CDR2 is SMNVEV (reference sequence). The ends were cut back, 2 bases at V and 5 bases at J, with 24 bases in the middle.

V and J are TRBV5-1 and TRBJ2-1; D remains ambiguous. Trimming stripped 1 base from V and 8 bases from J, with 4 bases between. The CDR3 loop spans 11 amino acids. The germline gives CDR1 SGHRS, CDR2 YFSETQ. The CDR3 region has the DNA TGCGCCAGCAGCTTGATCCATGAGCAGTTCTTC. As protein: CASSLIHEQFF.

The V and J genes are TRBV7-2 and TRBJ2-3; 10 bases fit TRBD2. Per the germline V gene, CDR1 is SGHTA and CDR2 is FQGNSA. Trimming cost V 5 bases and J 1 base; bases outside gene matches: 6. CDR3 size: 16 residues. CDR3 loop: CASSARSGGRTDTQYF. The CDR3 nucleotides read TGTGCCAGCAGCGCCCGTAGCGGGGGGCGCACAGATACGCAGTATTTT.

Written as DNA, the CDR3 is TGCGCCAGCAGCCAAGATCCAATATATTTT. It encodes CASSQDPIYF. The chain links TRBV4-1 to TRBJ1-3; the D is unclear. The CDR3 is 10 residues long. Germline CDR1 is MGHRA and CDR2 is YSYEKL. V dropped 0 bases and J dropped 13 bases, with 4 bases sitting between them.

The chain joins TRBV19 to TRBJ1-5; perhaps TRBD1 as D (5 bases). V was trimmed by 4 bases and J by 4 bases, leaving 14 bases between them. Germline-derived CDR1 and CDR2 are LNHDA and SQIVND (reference sequence). The CDR3 sequence is 15 residues long. The CDR3: CASSSPGVRNQPQHF. The CDR3 coding sequence is TGTGCCAGTAGTAGTCCGGGGGTACGGAATCAGCCCCAGCATTTT. Based on the CDR3 plus reference TRBV19 and TRBJ1-5, the full variable domain is DGGITQSPKYLFRKEGQNVTLSCEQNLNHDAMYWYRQDPGQGLRLIYYSQIVNDFQKGDIAEGYSVSREKKESFPLTVTSAQKNPTAFYLCASSSPGVRNQPQHFGDGTRLSIL.

This clone was recorded only once. This chain joins TRBV6-5 and TRBJ1-2, with TRBD1 matching 10 bases. The CDR3 loop spans 15 amino acids. Germline-derived CDR1 and CDR2 are MNHEY and SVGAGI. The trim removed 5 bases at V and 2 bases at J, leaving 5 bases unmatched. This chain's CDR3 is CASSTRTGGNYGYTF. DNA for the CDR3: TGTGCCAGCAGTACTCGGACAGGGGGGAACTATGGCTACACCTTC.

The rearrangement joins TRBV7-2 to TRBJ2-7; D could derive from TRBD1 or TRBD2 (7 bases each). V was shortened by 6 bases and J by 5 bases, with 20 bases between the two germline ends. The length of the CDR3 is 15 residues. Germline-derived CDR1 and CDR2 are SGHTA and FQGNSA. CDR3 nucleotide sequence: TGTGCCAGCAGAGACGGCCAGGGGGGGCTCCACGAGCAGTACTTC. Translating it yields CASRDGQGGLHEQYF. The entire variable domain, with the rest obtained from reference TRBV7-2 and TRBJ2-7, is as follows: GAGVSQSPSNKVTEKGKDVELRCDPISGHTALYWYRQSLGQGLEFLIYFQGNSAPDKSGLPSDRFSAERTGGSVSTLTIQRTQQEDSAVYLCASRDGQGGLHEQYFGPGTRLTVT.

The chain has TRBV11-2 and TRBJ1-6, with 7 bases that match TRBD1. The germline V gene has CDR1 SGHAT and CDR2 FQNNGV. The CDR3 contains 14 residues. V lost 0 bases and J lost 14; bases outside the gene matches: 7. DNA of the CDR3: TGTGCCAGCAGCTTAGAAAGGGGGCGCGGGGCCCTCCACTTT. This encodes CASSLERGRGALHF. Full variable domain (remainder filled in from reference TRBV11-2 and TRBJ1-6): EAGVAQSPRYKIIEKRQSVAFWCNPISGHATLYWYQQILGQGPKLLIQFQNNGVVDDSQLPKDRFSAERLKGVDSTLKIQPAKLEDSAVYLCASSLERGRGALHFGNGTRLTVT.

The rearrangement joins TRBV5-1 to TRBJ1-2, with 11 bases matching TRBD1. With 4 bases clipped from V and 6 bases from J, the junction kept 5 bases outside the gene matches. Germline assignment: CDR1 SGHRS and CDR2 YFSETQ. The CDR3 has 14 amino acids. The CDR3 DNA is TGCGCCAGCAGCACCCGGACAGGGGGCGATGGCTACACCTTC. As protein: CASSTRTGGDGYTF.

Worth noting for this clone: Germline and junction disagree at one end, which may indicate a read error. This chain links TRBV7-7 with TRBJ2-5; 9 bases match TRBD2. Germline V gives CDR1 SSHAT, CDR2 FNYEAQ (reference sequence). The CDR3 totals 15 residues. CDR3 region: CASSSGTSTAETQYF. DNA for the CDR3: TGTGCTAGCAGCTCTGGGACTAGCACGGCAGAGACCCAGTACTTC. The whole variable domain, remainder taken from reference TRBV7-7 and TRBJ2-5, is GAGVSQSPRYKVTKRGQDVTLRCDPISSHATLYWYQQALGQGPEFLTYFNYEAQPDKSGLPSDRFSAERPEGSISTLTIQRTEQRDSAMYRCASSSGTSTAETQYFGPGTRLLVL.

The V and J genes are TRBV4-1 and TRBJ1-5, with D possibly being TRBD1 (6 bases). The CDR3 contains 17 residues. From germline, CDR1 is MGHRA and CDR2 YSYEKL. V lost 1 base and J lost 5, with 18 bases in between. The CDR3: CASSQVRATGRHQPQHF. The CDR3 DNA follows: TGCGCCAGCAGCCAAGTACGTGCAACAGGGCGACATCAGCCCCAGCATTTT.

The chain carries TRBV3-1 (or the pseudogene TRBV3-2) and TRBJ2-7; 9 bases line up with TRBD1. The germline V gene encodes CDR1 LGHDT and CDR2 YNNKEL (reference sequence). This CDR3 has 17 residues. Trimming at V came to 1 base and at J to 5 bases, leaving 12 bases not matched to a gene. CDR3 in DNA: TGTGCCAGCAGCCAAGGGTCCGGACAGGGGCAAGGGGACGAGCAGTACTTC. It codes for CASSQGSGQGQGDEQYF.

This chain links TRBV5-5 with TRBJ1-2; D is unresolved. This CDR3 has 14 amino acids. Looked up from germline, CDR1 is SGHKS and CDR2 is YYEKEE (reference sequence). Trimming removed 4 bases from V and 8 bases from J, with 18 bases in between. The CDR3 spells CASSEIPVNRGYTF. In DNA form, the CDR3 reads TGTGCCAGCAGCGAAATTCCAGTGAACCGGGGCTACACCTTC.

The chain uses TRBV7-2 and TRBJ2-7; tentative D call: TRBD2 (6 bases). Germline-derived CDR1 and CDR2 are SGHTA and FQGNSA. Trimming cost V 3 bases and J 2 bases, with 11 bases left between them. This CDR3 contains 14 residues. The CDR3 DNA reads TGTGCCAGCAGCTTGTTCCGGGGGACCTACGAGCAGTACTTC. Translated: CASSLFRGTYEQYF.

This chain links TRBV18 with TRBJ1-4; the D is unclear. The V end lost 3 bases, the J end lost 7 bases, and 9 bases lay between the germline ends. The CDR3 consists of 13 residues. In germline, CDR1 is KGHSH, CDR2 LQKENI. The CDR3 DNA sequence: TGTGCCAGCTCACCGGCCCGTCTTGAAAAACTGTTTTTT. Its protein product is CASSPARLEKLFF.

This clone was recorded only once. The chain couples TRBV2 to TRBJ2-5, with 9 bases lining up with TRBD1. The CDR3 contains 15 residues. Germline-derived CDR1 and CDR2 are SNHLY and FYNNEI. With V trimmed by 7 bases and J by 5 bases, 11 bases remained unmatched. The CDR3 loop is CASTRDREIPETQYF. The CDR3 bases are TGTGCCAGCACCCGGGACAGGGAGATTCCGGAGACCCAGTACTTC.

The V gene is TRBV6-5, the J gene TRBJ2-5, with D possibly matching TRBD1 (7 bases). Deletions cut 6 bases from V and 4 bases from J, with 18 bases between. Germline CDR1 reads MNHEY; CDR2 reads SVGAGI. The CDR3 extends over 15 amino acids. This CDR3 is CASSRGGTVGETQYF. Here the CDR3 DNA reads TGTGCCAGCAGCCGCGGCGGGACAGTCGGAGAGACCCAGTACTTC.

The V call is TRBV7-2, the J call TRBJ2-7; 8 bases match TRBD2. This CDR3 is built from 15 residues. The germline gives CDR1 SGHTA, CDR2 FQGNSA. The junction had 6 bases not matched to a gene; V was cut back by 5 bases and J by 0 bases. CDR3 loop: CASSLLADISYEQYF. The CDR3 nucleotides read TGTGCCAGCAGCCTACTAGCGGACATCTCCTACGAGCAGTACTTC.